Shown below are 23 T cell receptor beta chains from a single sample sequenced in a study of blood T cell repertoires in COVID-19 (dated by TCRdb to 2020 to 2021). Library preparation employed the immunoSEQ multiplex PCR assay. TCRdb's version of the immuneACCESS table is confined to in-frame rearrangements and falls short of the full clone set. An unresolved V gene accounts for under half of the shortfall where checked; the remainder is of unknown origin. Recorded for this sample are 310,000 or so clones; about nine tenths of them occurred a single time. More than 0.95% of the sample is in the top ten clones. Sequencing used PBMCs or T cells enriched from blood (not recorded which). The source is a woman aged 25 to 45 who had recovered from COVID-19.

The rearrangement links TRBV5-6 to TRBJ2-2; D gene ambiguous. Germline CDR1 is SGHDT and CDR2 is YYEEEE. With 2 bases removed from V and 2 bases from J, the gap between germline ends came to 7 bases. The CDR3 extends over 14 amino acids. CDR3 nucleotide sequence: TGTGCCAGCAGCTTCCTCCTTAACACCGGGGAGCTGTTTTTT. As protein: CASSFLLNTGELFF.

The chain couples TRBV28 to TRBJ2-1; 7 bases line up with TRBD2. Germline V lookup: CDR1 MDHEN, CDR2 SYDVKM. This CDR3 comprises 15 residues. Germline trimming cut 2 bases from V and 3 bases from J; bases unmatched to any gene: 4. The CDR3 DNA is TGTGCCAGCAGTTTAGCGGGAGTTATCTACAATGAGCAGTTCTTC. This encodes CASSLAGVIYNEQFF.

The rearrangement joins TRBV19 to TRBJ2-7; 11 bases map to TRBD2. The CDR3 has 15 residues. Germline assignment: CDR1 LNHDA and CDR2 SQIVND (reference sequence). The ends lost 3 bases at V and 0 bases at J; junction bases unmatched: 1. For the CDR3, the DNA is TGTGCCAGTAGTATGACTAGCGGGATCTCCTACGAGCAGTACTTC. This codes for CASSMTSGISYEQYF.

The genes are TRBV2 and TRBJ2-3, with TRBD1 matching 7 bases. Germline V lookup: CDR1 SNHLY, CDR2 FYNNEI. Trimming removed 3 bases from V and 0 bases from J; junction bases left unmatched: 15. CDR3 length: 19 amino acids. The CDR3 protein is CASSDLRGLGEGSTDTQYF. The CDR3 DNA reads TGTGCCAGCAGTGACCTGAGGGGGCTGGGAGAGGGGAGCACAGATACGCAGTATTTT.

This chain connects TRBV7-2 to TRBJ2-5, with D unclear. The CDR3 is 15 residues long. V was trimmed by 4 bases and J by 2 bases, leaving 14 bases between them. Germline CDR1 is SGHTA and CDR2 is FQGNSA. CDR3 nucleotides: TGTGCCAGCAGCTCTGTCTTGTACCGGCAAGAGACCCAGTACTTC. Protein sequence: CASSSVLYRQETQYF.

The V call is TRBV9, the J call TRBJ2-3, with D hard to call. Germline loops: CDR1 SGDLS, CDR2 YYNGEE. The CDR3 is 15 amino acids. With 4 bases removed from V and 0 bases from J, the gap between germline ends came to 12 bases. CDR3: CASSPVAFSTDTQYF. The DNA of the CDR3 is TGTGCCAGCAGCCCCGTGGCCTTTAGCACAGATACGCAGTATTTT.

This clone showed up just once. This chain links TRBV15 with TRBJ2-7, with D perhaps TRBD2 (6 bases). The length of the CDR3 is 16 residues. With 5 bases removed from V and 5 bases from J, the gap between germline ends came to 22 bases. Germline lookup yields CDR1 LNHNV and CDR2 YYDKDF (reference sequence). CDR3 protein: CATSGHRDSFSDEQYF. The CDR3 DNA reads TGTGCCACCAGCGGGCACCGGGACTCGTTTAGCGACGAGCAGTACTTC.

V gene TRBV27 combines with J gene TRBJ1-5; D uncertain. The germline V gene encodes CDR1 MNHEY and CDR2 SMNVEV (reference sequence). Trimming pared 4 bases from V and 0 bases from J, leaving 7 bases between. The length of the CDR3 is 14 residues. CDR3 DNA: TGTGCCAGCAGTTGGGCCAATAGCAATCAGCCCCAGCATTTT. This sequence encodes CASSWANSNQPQHF.

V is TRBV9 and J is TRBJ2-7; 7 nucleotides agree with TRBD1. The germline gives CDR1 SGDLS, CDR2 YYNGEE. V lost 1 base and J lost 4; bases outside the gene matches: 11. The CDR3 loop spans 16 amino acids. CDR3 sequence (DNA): TGTGCCAGCAGCGTATCTCCTAGGGACAGAGGGTACGAGCAGTACTTC. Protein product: CASSVSPRDRGYEQYF.

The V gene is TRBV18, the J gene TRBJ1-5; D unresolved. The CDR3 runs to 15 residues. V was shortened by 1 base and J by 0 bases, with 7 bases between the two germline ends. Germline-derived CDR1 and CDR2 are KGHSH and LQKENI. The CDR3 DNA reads TGTGCCAGCTCACCACGAGGGAGTAGCAATCAGCCCCAGCATTTT. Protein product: CASSPRGSSNQPQHF.

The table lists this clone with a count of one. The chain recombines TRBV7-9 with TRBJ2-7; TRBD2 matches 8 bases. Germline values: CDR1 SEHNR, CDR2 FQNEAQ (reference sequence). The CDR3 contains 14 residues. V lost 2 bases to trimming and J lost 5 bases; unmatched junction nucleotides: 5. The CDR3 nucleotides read TGTGCCAGCAGCTTAAGCGGGAGTCTCCACGAGCAGTACTTC. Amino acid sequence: CASSLSGSLHEQYF.

The CDR3 DNA sequence: TGCAGCGTAGGAACGACGGCAGGGTATGGCTACACCTTC. Its translation: CSVGTTAGYGYTF. This chain uses TRBV29-1 with TRBJ1-2; D is possibly TRBD1 (5 bases). V was trimmed by 6 bases and J by 5 bases, leaving 16 bases between them. Germline V gene lookup returns CDR1 SQVTM and CDR2 ANQGSEA. This CDR3 is built from 13 residues. Drawing the rest from reference TRBV29-1 and TRBJ1-2, the complete variable domain is SAVISQKPSRDICQRGTSLTIQCQVDSQVTMMFWYRQQPGQSLTLIATANQGSEATYESGFVIDKFPISRPNLTFSTLTVSNMSPEDSSIYLCSVGTTAGYGYTFGSGTRLTVV.

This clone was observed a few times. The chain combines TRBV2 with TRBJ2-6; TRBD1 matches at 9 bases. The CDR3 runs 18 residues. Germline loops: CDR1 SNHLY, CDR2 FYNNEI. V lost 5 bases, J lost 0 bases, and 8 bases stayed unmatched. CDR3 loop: CASSFTGGFISGANVLTF. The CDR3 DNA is TGTGCCAGCAGTTTCACAGGGGGCTTTATCTCTGGGGCCAACGTCCTGACTTTC.

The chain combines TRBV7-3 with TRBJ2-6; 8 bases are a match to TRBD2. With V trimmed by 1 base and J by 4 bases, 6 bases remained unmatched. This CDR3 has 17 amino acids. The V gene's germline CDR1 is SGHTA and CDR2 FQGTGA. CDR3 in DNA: TGTGCCAGCAGCTTAAATGCGGGAGGCGACGGGGCCAACGTCCTGACTTTC. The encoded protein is CASSLNAGGDGANVLTF.

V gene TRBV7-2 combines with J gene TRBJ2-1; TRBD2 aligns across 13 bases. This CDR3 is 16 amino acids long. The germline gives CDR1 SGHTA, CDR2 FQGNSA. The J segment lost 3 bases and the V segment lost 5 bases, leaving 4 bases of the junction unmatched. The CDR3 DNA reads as TGTGCCAGCAGCCCTCGGACTAGCGGGGGCTACAATGAGCAGTTCTTC. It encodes CASSPRTSGGYNEQFF.

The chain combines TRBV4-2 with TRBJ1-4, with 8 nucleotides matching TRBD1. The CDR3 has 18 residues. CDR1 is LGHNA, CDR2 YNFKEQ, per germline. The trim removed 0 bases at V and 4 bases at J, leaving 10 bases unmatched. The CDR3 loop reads CASSQDRAGGEGNEKLFF. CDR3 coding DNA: TGTGCCAGCAGCCAAGATAGGGCAGGGGGCGAAGGTAATGAAAAACTGTTTTTT.

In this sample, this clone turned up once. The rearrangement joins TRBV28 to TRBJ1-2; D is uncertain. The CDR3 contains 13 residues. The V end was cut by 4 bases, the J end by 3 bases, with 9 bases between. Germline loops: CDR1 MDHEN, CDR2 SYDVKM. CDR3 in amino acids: CASSSVSYYGYTF. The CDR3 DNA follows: TGTGCCAGCAGTTCAGTTTCGTACTATGGCTACACCTTC.

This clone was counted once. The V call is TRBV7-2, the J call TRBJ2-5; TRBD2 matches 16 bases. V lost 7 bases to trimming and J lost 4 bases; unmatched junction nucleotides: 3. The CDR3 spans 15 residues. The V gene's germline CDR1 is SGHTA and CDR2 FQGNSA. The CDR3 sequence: CASTGTSGRGETQYF. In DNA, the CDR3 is TGTGCCAGCACCGGGACTAGCGGGAGGGGAGAGACCCAGTACTTC.

The CDR3 DNA follows: TGTGCCAGCAGCTTAGGCGGGAGGGAACTGGATACGCAGTATTTT. As protein: CASSLGGRELDTQYF. The chain recombines TRBV7-2 with TRBJ2-3, with 9 bases aligning to TRBD2. The CDR3 totals 15 residues. Germline values: CDR1 SGHTA, CDR2 FQGNSA. Losses at the gene ends were 1 base for V and 6 bases for J; bases not matched to a gene: 5.

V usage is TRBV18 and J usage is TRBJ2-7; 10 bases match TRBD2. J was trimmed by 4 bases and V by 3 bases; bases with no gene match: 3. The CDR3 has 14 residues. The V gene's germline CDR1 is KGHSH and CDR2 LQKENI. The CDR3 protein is CASSPSGRAYEQYF. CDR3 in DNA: TGTGCCAGCTCACCGAGCGGGAGGGCTTACGAGCAGTACTTC.

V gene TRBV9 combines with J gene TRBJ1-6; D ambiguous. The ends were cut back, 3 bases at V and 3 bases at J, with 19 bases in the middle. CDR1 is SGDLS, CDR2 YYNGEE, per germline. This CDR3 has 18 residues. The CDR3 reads CASSEDPGGNSYNSPLHF. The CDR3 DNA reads TGTGCCAGCAGCGAGGATCCGGGCGGGAACAGCTATAATTCACCCCTCCACTTT. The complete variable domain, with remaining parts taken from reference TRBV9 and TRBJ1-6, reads DSGVTQTPKHLITATGQRVTLRCSPRSGDLSVYWYQQSLDQGLQFLIQYYNGEERAKGNILERFSAQQFPDLHSELNLSSLELGDSALYFCASSEDPGGNSYNSPLHFGNGTRLTVT.

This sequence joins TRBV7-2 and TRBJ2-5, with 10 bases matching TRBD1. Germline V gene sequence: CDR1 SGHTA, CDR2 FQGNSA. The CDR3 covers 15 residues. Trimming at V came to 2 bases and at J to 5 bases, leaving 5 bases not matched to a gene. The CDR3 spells CASSLWDRGGETQYF. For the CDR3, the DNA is TGTGCCAGCAGCTTATGGGACAGGGGCGGGGAGACCCAGTACTTC.

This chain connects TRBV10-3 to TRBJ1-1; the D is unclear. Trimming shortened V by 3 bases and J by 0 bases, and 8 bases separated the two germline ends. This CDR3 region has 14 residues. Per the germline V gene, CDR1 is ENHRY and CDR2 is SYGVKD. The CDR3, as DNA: TGTGCCATCAGTGACCCAAGAGTGAACACTGAAGCTTTCTTT. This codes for CAISDPRVNTEAFF.